This T cell receptor (beta chain) was sequenced during a study of CD8 T cells in Susac syndrome. Reverse transcription of 0.5 to 1 ug RNA was carried out with random hexamers. One entry per CDR3 protein results from TCRdb running MiXCR on the immunoSEQ multiplex PCR reads. This sample has about 140,000 distinct CDR3 sequences, with approximately 95% found just once. From germline, CDR1 is SGHVS and CDR2 FQNEAQ. This CDR3 spans 16 amino acids. With 7 bases removed from V and 0 bases from J, the gap between germline ends came to 15 bases. The chain is built from TRBV7-8 and TRBJ1-4; D is ambiguous. The specimen sequenced was CD4+ T cells from PBMCs. The origin of this receptor is a human donor with Susac syndrome. The CDR3 loop reads CASTLEGSPTNEKLFF. CDR3 nucleotide sequence: TGTGCCAGCACCTTGGAGGGATCTCCAACTAATGAAAAACTGTTTTTT.